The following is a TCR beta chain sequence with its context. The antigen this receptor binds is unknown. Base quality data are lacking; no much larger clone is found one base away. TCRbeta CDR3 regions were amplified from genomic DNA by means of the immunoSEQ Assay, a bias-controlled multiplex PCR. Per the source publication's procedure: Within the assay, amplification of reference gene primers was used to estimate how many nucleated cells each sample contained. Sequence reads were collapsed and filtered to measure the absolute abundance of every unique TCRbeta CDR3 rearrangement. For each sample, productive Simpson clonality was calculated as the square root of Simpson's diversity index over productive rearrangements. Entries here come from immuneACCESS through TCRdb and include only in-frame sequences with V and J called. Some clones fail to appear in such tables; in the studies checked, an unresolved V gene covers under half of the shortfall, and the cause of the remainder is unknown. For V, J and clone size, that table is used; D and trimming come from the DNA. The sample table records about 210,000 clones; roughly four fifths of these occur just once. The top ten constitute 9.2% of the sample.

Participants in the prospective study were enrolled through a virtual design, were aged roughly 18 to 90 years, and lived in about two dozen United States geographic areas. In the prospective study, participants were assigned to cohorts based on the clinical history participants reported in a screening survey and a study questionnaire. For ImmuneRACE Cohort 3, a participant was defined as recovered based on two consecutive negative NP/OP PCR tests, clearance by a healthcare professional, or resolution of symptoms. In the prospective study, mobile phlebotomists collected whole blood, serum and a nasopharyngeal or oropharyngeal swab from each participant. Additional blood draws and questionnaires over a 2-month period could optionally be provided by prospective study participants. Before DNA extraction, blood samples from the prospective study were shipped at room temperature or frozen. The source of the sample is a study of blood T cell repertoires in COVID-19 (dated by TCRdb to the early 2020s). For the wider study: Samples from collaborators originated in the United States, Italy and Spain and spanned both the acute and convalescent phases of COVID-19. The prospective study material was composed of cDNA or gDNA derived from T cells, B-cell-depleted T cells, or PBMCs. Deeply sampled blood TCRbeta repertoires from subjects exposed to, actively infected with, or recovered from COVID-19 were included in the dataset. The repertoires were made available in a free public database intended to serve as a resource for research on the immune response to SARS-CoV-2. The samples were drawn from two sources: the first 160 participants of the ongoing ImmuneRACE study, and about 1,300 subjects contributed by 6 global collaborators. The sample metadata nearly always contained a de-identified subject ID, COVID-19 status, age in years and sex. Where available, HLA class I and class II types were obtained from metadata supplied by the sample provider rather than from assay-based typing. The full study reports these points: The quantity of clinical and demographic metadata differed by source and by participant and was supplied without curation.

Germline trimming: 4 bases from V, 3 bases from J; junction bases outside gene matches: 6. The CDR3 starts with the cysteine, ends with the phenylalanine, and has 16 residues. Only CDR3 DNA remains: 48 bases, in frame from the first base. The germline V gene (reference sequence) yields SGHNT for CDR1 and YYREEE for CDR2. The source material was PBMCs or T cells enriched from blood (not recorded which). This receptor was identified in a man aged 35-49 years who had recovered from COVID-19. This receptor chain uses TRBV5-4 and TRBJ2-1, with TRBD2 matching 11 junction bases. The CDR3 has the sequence CASSARLAGSYNEQFF. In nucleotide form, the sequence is TGTGCCAGCAGCGCCCGACTAGCGGGAAGCTACAATGAGCAGTTCTTC.